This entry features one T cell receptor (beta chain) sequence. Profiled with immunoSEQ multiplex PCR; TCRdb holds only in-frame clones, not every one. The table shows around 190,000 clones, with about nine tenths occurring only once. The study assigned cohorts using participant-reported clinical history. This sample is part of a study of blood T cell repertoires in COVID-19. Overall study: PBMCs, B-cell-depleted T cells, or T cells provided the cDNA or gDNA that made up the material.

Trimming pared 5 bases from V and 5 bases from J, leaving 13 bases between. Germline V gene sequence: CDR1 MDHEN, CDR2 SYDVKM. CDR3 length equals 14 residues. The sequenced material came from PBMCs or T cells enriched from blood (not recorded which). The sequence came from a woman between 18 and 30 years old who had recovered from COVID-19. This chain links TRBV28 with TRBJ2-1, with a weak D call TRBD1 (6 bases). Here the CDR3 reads CASSALGTNNEQFF. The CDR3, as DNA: TGTGCCAGCAGTGCCCTCGGGACAAACAATGAGCAGTTCTTC.